This T cell receptor beta chain was observed in a study of blood T cell repertoires in COVID-19 (TCRdb year 2020). Regarding the research as a whole: Samples covering the acute and convalescent phases of COVID-19 were provided by collaborators in the United States, Italy and Spain. The material from the prospective study consisted of cDNA or gDNA derived from T cells, B-cell-depleted T cells, or PBMCs. The dataset comprised deeply sampled blood TCRbeta repertoires from subjects exposed to, actively infected with, or recovered from COVID-19. The repertoires were released in a freely available public database intended as a resource for research on the immune response to SARS-CoV-2. The samples were drawn from the first 160 participants of the ongoing ImmuneRACE study and from roughly 1,300 subjects provided by 6 global collaborators. Nearly every sample came with metadata listing a de-identified subject ID, COVID-19 status, age in years and sex. Where available, HLA class I and class II types were taken from metadata supplied by the sample provider and were not determined by assay-based typing. The paper's findings and limits, for the study overall: Clinical and demographic metadata were provided uncurated, with the amount varying by source and participant.

CDR1 and CDR2, per the germline V gene, are SGHAT and FQNNGV. V is cut by 5 bases and J by 6 bases, and the space between the germline ends is 9 bases. The CDR3, from cysteine to phenylalanine, totals 12 residues. Kept here is only the CDR3 DNA, which spans 36 bases and is read in frame from base 1. TCRbeta CDR3 regions were amplified from genomic DNA using the immunoSEQ Assay, a bias-controlled multiplex PCR. Under the source paper's analysis protocol: The number of nucleated cells in each sample was estimated from the amplification of reference gene primers within the assay. To quantify the absolute abundance of each unique TCRbeta CDR3 rearrangement, sequence reads were collapsed and filtered. For each sample, productive Simpson clonality was calculated as the square root of Simpson's diversity index over productive rearrangements. TCRdb's version of the immuneACCESS table is confined to in-frame rearrangements and falls short of the full clone set. An unresolved V gene accounts for under half of the shortfall where checked; the remainder is of unknown origin. The V and J calls and clone size come from that table; D and trimming were worked out from the DNA. The sample table records 350,000 or so clones; around 82% of these occur just once. The ten largest account for approximately 3.1% of the sample.

Collaborating institutions collected whole blood in K2EDTA tubes following their own protocols. For TCRbeta analysis, collaborators shipped samples in one of three forms: frozen whole blood, isolated PBMCs, or DNA extracted from either of those sample types. Comments on this clone: The antigen this receptor binds is unknown. No qualities accompany the bases; no much larger clone lies one base away.

This receptor was taken from a man in his thirties or forties with active or convalescent COVID-19. The sequenced sample was peripheral blood. Recombination linked TRBV11-2 to TRBJ2-3; the D gene assignment is ambiguous. The bases read TGTGCCAGCAGCCACGAGAGGGATACGCAGTATTTT. Its product reads: CASSHERDTQYF.